A single sample is the source of the 24 T cell receptor beta chains below, sequenced in a study of T cells in Graves' hyperthyroidism and ophthalmopathy. RNA transcripts served as the template for amplifying TCR beta CDR3 regions. The HTBI primer set served for first-round RT-PCR of the TCR CDR3. Each CDR3 protein is one row after TCRdb ran MiXCR on the multiplex PCR reads. The sample holds 500,000 to 750,000 distinct CDR3 sequences, about 15% seen once. The sequencing sample was made of blood. These receptors were collected from a woman aged 25 to 45 with Graves' hyperthyroidism.

This clonotype was observed many times. The V and J genes are TRBV18 and TRBJ1-2, with D hard to call. Germline CDR1 and CDR2: KGHSH and LQKENI. With 2 bases removed from V and 2 bases from J, the gap between germline ends came to 6 bases. The CDR3 has 13 amino acids. As DNA, the CDR3 is TGTGCCAGCTCACCATTGGACAACTATGGCTACACCTTC. It translates to CASSPLDNYGYTF.

This clonotype was found many times. The rearrangement links TRBV28 to TRBJ2-7; D is possibly TRBD2 (7 bases). The CDR3 totals 16 residues. CDR1 is MDHEN and CDR2 is SYDVKM in the germline V gene. V was trimmed by 1 base and J by 6 bases, leaving 19 bases between them. CDR3 nucleotides: TGTGCCAGCAGTTTATCAGGCGGGACGAGGGGGGGCGAGCAGTACTTC. It codes for CASSLSGGTRGGEQYF.

This clonotype was seen at least ten times. The rearrangement joins TRBV27 to TRBJ1-2; unclear D gene. V lost 5 bases to trimming and J lost 8 bases, with 18 bases between them. CDR1 and CDR2 from the germline V gene are MNHEY and SMNVEV (reference sequence). The CDR3 covers 14 residues. In DNA, the CDR3 is TGTGCCAGCAGTCCTACCCGACTGACCTCCGGCTACACCTTC. This gives the protein CASSPTRLTSGYTF.

The table lists this clonotype with many counts. This chain joins TRBV30 and TRBJ2-7; 13 bases agree with TRBD2. Per germline, CDR1 GTSNPN and CDR2 SVGIG (reference sequence). This CDR3 region has 16 residues. Germline trimming cut 2 bases from V and 4 bases from J; bases unmatched to any gene: 8. The CDR3 nucleotides are TGTGCCTGGAGTACACGGACTAGCGGGGGAATTTACGAGCAGTACTTC. It codes for CAWSTRTSGGIYEQYF.

The genes are TRBV10-3 and TRBJ1-1; D perhaps matches TRBD1 (5 bases). Germline values: CDR1 ENHRY, CDR2 SYGVKD. Trimming cost V 6 bases and J 7 bases, with 9 bases left between them. This CDR3 spans 11 amino acids. Written as DNA, the CDR3 is TGTGCCATCAGGGGGACGTTTGAAGCTTTCTTT. It encodes CAIRGTFEAFF.

This clonotype has a count of ten or more. Here the CDR3 reads CASSLGTNTEAFF. CDR3 bases: TGTGCCAGCAGCCTCGGGACAAACACTGAAGCTTTCTTT. The chain employs TRBV12-3 or TRBV12-4 and TRBJ1-1; the D gene is possibly TRBD1 (6 bases). Trimming removed 6 bases at V and 2 bases at J, with 10 bases between. This CDR3 is built from 13 residues.

This clonotype occurred many times. V and J are TRBV7-6 and TRBJ2-7; D gene unclear. The CDR3 totals 11 residues. CDR1 is SGHVS and CDR2 is FNYEAQ in the germline V gene. V lost 4 bases and J lost 7, with 8 bases in between. DNA for the CDR3: TGTGCCAGCAGCTCAGGCCGGGAGCAGTACTTC. Its protein is CASSSGREQYF.

This clonotype was detected many times. CDR3 residues: CASSDGTGYEQYF. The CDR3 bases are TGTGCCAGCAGCGACGGGACCGGCTACGAGCAGTACTTC. V and J are TRBV3-1 and TRBJ2-7; either TRBD1 or TRBD2 may supply D (5 bases each). Germline V gives CDR1 LGHDT, CDR2 YNNKEL (reference sequence). With 5 bases removed from V and 3 bases from J, the gap between germline ends came to 11 bases. There are 13 residues in the CDR3.

The chain joins TRBV4-1 to TRBJ2-3, with D unclear. Between the trimmed V and J ends, which lost 0 bases and 2 bases, there was a span of 6 bases. The CDR3 is made up of 14 amino acids. CDR1 and CDR2 (germline): MGHRA, YSYEKL. CDR3 in amino acids: CASSQEAVTDTQYF. CDR3 coding DNA: TGCGCCAGCAGCCAAGAGGCCGTCACAGATACGCAGTATTTT.

This chain links TRBV6-5 with TRBJ2-3; TRBD1 is a possible D gene (6 bases). V was shortened by 2 bases and J by 2 bases, with 14 bases between the two germline ends. This CDR3 has 16 amino acids. CDR1 and CDR2 from the germline V gene are MNHEY and SVGAGI. The CDR3 DNA follows: TGTGCCAGCAGTTACGGGTCAGGGGACCCCACAGATACGCAGTATTTT. Its translation is CASSYGSGDPTDTQYF.

This clonotype was picked up a small number of times. The CDR3 region is CASSVVLGAGVSEQFF. DNA of the CDR3: TGTGCCAGCAGCGTAGTTCTAGGAGCGGGAGTGTCTGAGCAGTTCTTC. The chain employs TRBV9 and TRBJ2-1, with 8 bases matching TRBD2. J gave up 9 bases and V 0 bases, and 11 bases lay outside the gene matches. Germline V lookup: CDR1 SGDLS, CDR2 YYNGEE. CDR3 size: 16 residues.

This clonotype came up many times. The V gene is TRBV12-3 or TRBV12-4, the J gene TRBJ2-3; 15 nucleotides align to TRBD2. V lost 7 bases, J lost 7 bases, and 6 bases stayed unmatched. The CDR3 is made up of 15 amino acids. The CDR3 reads CASTGTSGRRNTQYF. CDR3 coding DNA: TGTGCCAGCACCGGGACTAGCGGGAGGAGGAATACGCAGTATTTT.

V gene TRBV6-2 or TRBV6-3 combines with J gene TRBJ2-7; 8 bases agree with TRBD1. CDR1 and CDR2 from the germline V gene are MNHEY and SVGEGT. The CDR3 sequence is 17 residues long. Germline trimming cut 2 bases from V and 1 base from J; bases unmatched to any gene: 10. The CDR3 region has the DNA TGTGCCAGCAGTTACCTTCAGGGCAGGGGGCGATCCTACGAGCAGTACTTC. This translates into CASSYLQGRGRSYEQYF.

The V gene is TRBV3-1, the J gene TRBJ2-6; D ambiguous. The CDR3 sequence is 16 residues long. The germline gives CDR1 LGHDT, CDR2 YNNKEL (reference sequence). V dropped 4 bases and J dropped 2 bases, with 12 bases sitting between them. CDR3: CASSPEDFAGANVLTF. CDR3 DNA sequence: TGTGCCAGCAGCCCCGAAGACTTTGCTGGGGCCAACGTCCTGACTTTC.

DNA for the CDR3: TGTGCCAGCAGCTTATGGGGGGGCCAAGATACGCAGTATTTT. This gives the protein CASSLWGGQDTQYF. This sequence joins TRBV11-1 and TRBJ2-3; a possible D gene is TRBD2 (7 bases). In germline, CDR1 is SGHAT, CDR2 FQDESV (reference sequence). The CDR3 is made up of 14 amino acids. The V gene lost 2 bases and the J gene lost 5 bases, with 11 bases spanning the gap.

This clonotype came up many times. J is TRBJ1-2 and V is TRBV28, with D perhaps matching TRBD1 (5 bases). V gave up 6 bases and J gave up 6 bases, with 20 bases separating them. The CDR3 covers 15 residues. Germline lookup yields CDR1 MDHEN and CDR2 SYDVKM. For the CDR3, the DNA is TGTGCCAGCAGCACAACGCTCCAGGGTAGGGATGGCTACACCTTC. Translation gives CASSTTLQGRDGYTF.

This clonotype was observed at least ten times. This chain connects TRBV7-8 to TRBJ1-1; 8 nucleotides line up with TRBD1. V was pared by 2 bases and J by 1 base, with 0 bases of the junction left unmatched. This CDR3 comprises 14 residues. The germline CDR1 and CDR2 sequences are SGHVS and FQNEAQ. For the CDR3, the DNA is TGTGCCAGCAGCTTACAGGGGGCGAACACTGAAGCTTTCTTT. This encodes CASSLQGANTEAFF. The whole variable domain, filled in from reference TRBV7-8 and TRBJ1-1, reads GAGVSQSPRYKVAKRGQDVALRCDPISGHVSLFWYQQALGQGPEFLTYFQNEAQLDKSGLPSDRFFAERPEGSVSTLKIQRTQQEDSAVYLCASSLQGANTEAFFGQGTRLTVV.

This clonotype was recorded many times. The V gene is TRBV4-2, the J gene TRBJ2-1; D is perhaps TRBD2 (6 bases). The CDR3 runs to 16 residues. Deletions cut 1 base from V and 6 bases from J, with 16 bases between. The germline V gene encodes CDR1 LGHNA and CDR2 YNFKEQ. The CDR3 DNA is TGTGCCAGCAGCCAAGTTAGCGGCCCTTTCGGCAATGAGCAGTTCTTC. Its translation is CASSQVSGPFGNEQFF.

This chain joins TRBV24-1 and TRBJ2-2; D not resolved. The CDR3 is 12 amino acids. Between the trimmed V and J ends, which lost 4 bases and 7 bases, there was a span of 6 bases. Germline CDR1 KGHDR, CDR2 SFDVKD. The DNA of the CDR3 is TGTGCCACCAGTGACGCTCACGGGGAGCTGTTTTTT. Residues: CATSDAHGELFF.

Comments on this clonotype: A read error is possible here, since a much larger clone lies one base away. This chain uses TRBV27 with TRBJ2-2, with TRBD2 identical over 7 bases. The CDR3 covers 16 residues. Germline CDR1 is MNHEY and CDR2 is SMNVEV (reference sequence). With V trimmed by 5 bases and J by 2 bases, 8 bases remained unmatched. The CDR3 sequence: CASSERGGSNTGELFF. The CDR3, as DNA: TGTGCCAGCAGTGAGCGGGGCGGGAGCAACACCGGGGAGCTGTTTTTT.

This clonotype was counted at least ten times. This chain connects TRBV27 to TRBJ2-5; 7 positions match TRBD2. Trimming removed 2 bases from V and 2 bases from J; junction bases left unmatched: 5. In germline, CDR1 is MNHEY, CDR2 SMNVEV (reference sequence). The CDR3 has 15 amino acids. This chain's CDR3 is CASSLRGEPQETQYF. The CDR3 bases are TGTGCCAGCAGTTTACGGGGGGAGCCTCAAGAGACCCAGTACTTC.

Comment on this clonotype: A read error is possible here, since a much larger clone lies one base away. The chain links TRBV18 to TRBJ1-2; 7 bases agree with TRBD1. The CDR3 length is 12 residues. From germline, CDR1 is KGHSH and CDR2 LQKENI. Germline trimming cut 5 bases from V and 13 bases from J; bases unmatched to any gene: 10. The CDR3 is CASSSQTGSCTF. The CDR3 DNA follows: TGTGCCAGCTCATCCCAGACAGGGTCCTGCACCTTC.

This clonotype has ten or more counts. The V and J genes are TRBV28 and TRBJ1-1; 8 positions match TRBD1. This CDR3 has 14 residues. Trimming at V came to 3 bases and at J to 4 bases, leaving 4 bases not matched to a gene. Germline loops: CDR1 MDHEN, CDR2 SYDVKM. CDR3 region: CASSFQGARTEAFF. Written as DNA, the CDR3 is TGTGCCAGCAGTTTCCAGGGGGCGCGCACTGAAGCTTTCTTT.

The V gene is TRBV6-2 or TRBV6-3, the J gene TRBJ2-2; unclear D gene. Trimming cost V 4 bases and J 7 bases, with 10 bases left between them. CDR3 length equals 13 residues. Germline CDR1 and CDR2: MNHEY and SVGEGT. The DNA of the CDR3 is TGTGCCAGCAGTTTAAGCCCTTACGGGGAGCTGTTTTTT. Translation gives CASSLSPYGELFF.